A single sample is the source of the 8 T cell receptor beta chains below, sequenced in a study of blood T cell repertoires in COVID-19. The data were produced by immunoSEQ multiplex PCR, yet TCRdb's version contains in-frame clones alone and is incomplete. The sample contains 120,000 to 150,000 clones, approximately 88% of which appear only once. Input material: peripheral blood. The origin of the receptors is a human donor in a cohort sampled during active COVID-19.

V gene TRBV15 combines with J gene TRBJ1-4; the match to TRBD1 covers 7 bases. J gave up 0 bases and V 8 bases, and 15 bases lay outside the gene matches. The CDR3 has 18 residues. The germline gives CDR1 LNHNV, CDR2 YYDKDF (reference sequence). CDR3 in amino acids: CATSGGTVGFATNEKLFF. CDR3 in DNA: TGTGCCACCTCCGGCGGGACAGTCGGTTTTGCAACTAATGAAAAACTGTTTTTT.

Only a few counts were recorded for this clone. The chain employs TRBV3-1 (or the pseudogene TRBV3-2) and TRBJ2-7; 7 nucleotides agree with TRBD2. The CDR3 covers 15 residues. Per germline, CDR1 LGHDT and CDR2 YNNKEL (reference sequence). After removal of 1 base from V and 2 bases from J, the junction contained 5 bases not matched to a gene. CDR3 protein: CASSQGPSGPYEQYF. The DNA of the CDR3 is TGTGCCAGCAGCCAAGGGCCTAGCGGACCCTACGAGCAGTACTTC.

The chain employs TRBV6-6 and TRBJ2-4; no firm D call. This CDR3 contains 12 residues. Germline V gives CDR1 MNHNY, CDR2 SVGAGI (reference sequence). Trimming pared 6 bases from V and 15 bases from J, leaving 18 bases between. This CDR3 is CASSHMAAIPYF. CDR3 in DNA: TGTGCCAGCAGCCACATGGCGGCAATCCCGTACTTC.

The chain uses TRBV3-1 (or the pseudogene TRBV3-2) and TRBJ2-3; 7 bases are shared with TRBD1. The germline CDR1 and CDR2 sequences are LGHDT and YNNKEL (reference sequence). Trimming cost V 1 base and J 0 bases; bases outside gene matches: 7. This CDR3 comprises 17 residues. CDR3 loop: CASSQGLDRASTDTQYF. The CDR3, as DNA: TGTGCCAGCAGCCAAGGGCTCGACAGGGCCAGCACAGATACGCAGTATTTT.

The V gene is TRBV10-3, the J gene TRBJ2-2; tentative D call: TRBD1 (5 bases). Germline CDR1 reads ENHRY; CDR2 reads SYGVKD. Trimming pared 6 bases from V and 1 base from J, leaving 6 bases between. This CDR3 is 13 amino acids long. The CDR3 sequence: CAIRTENTGELFF. For the CDR3, the DNA is TGTGCCATCAGGACAGAGAACACCGGGGAGCTGTTTTTT.

V is TRBV7-9 and J is TRBJ2-1, with 7 bases lining up with TRBD1. This CDR3 is 18 amino acids long. From germline, CDR1 is SEHNR and CDR2 FQNEAQ (reference sequence). Trimming at V came to 0 bases and at J to 0 bases, leaving 8 bases not matched to a gene. CDR3 coding DNA: TGTGCCAGCAGCTTAGCGGGACAGCTGAAGAGCTCCTACAATGAGCAGTTCTTC. This encodes CASSLAGQLKSSYNEQFF.

A single count supports this clone. V and J are TRBV5-4 and TRBJ2-7, with TRBD1 matching 10 bases. CDR3 size: 15 residues. V lost 0 bases and J lost 8; bases outside the gene matches: 8. Germline CDR1 SGHNT, CDR2 YYREEE (reference sequence). Here the CDR3 DNA reads TGTGCCAGCAGCTTGGAGGCGACAGGGGGCCGTCAGCAGTACTTC. This translates into CASSLEATGGRQQYF.

This chain links TRBV29-1 with TRBJ2-5, with D possibly being TRBD2 (5 bases). The CDR3 runs to 13 residues. The ends were cut back, 8 bases at V and 3 bases at J, with 16 bases in the middle. Germline V gene sequence: CDR1 SQVTM, CDR2 ANQGSEA. As DNA, the CDR3 is TGCAGCTCGAGGGCAGGTGGGGAAGAGACCCAGTACTTC. As protein: CSSRAGGEETQYF.